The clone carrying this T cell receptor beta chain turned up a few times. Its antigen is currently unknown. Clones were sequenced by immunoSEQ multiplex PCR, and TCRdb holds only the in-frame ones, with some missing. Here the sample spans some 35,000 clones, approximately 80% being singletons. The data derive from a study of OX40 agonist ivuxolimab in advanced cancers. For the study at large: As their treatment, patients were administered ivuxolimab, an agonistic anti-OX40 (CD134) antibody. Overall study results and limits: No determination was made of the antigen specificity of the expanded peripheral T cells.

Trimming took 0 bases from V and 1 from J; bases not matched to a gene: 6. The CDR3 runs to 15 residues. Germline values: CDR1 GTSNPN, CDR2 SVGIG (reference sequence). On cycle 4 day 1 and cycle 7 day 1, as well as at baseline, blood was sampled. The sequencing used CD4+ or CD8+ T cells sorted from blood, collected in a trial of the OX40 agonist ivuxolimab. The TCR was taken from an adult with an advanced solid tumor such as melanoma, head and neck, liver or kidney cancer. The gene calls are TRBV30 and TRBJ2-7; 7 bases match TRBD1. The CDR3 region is CAWSVTQGSSYEQYF. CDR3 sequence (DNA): TGTGCCTGGAGTGTAACACAGGGGAGTTCCTACGAGCAGTACTTC.